These 15 T cell receptor beta chains were all obtained from the same sample, sequenced in a study of T cell changes during pregnancy in multiple sclerosis. The protocol was immunoSEQ multiplex PCR, while the TCRdb copy is restricted to in-frame clones and leaves out a portion. The sample records 40,000 to 55,000 clones, about nine tenths being singletons. Here the sequenced sample was CD8+ T cells from peripheral blood mononuclear cells, taken after pregnancy. Receptors were obtained from a female donor with multiple sclerosis, enrolled in a pregnancy study.

This clone was observed a handful of times. The chain joins TRBV10-3 to TRBJ2-4; TRBD2 is a possible D gene (5 bases). The CDR3 consists of 17 residues. The germline CDR1 and CDR2 sequences are ENHRY and SYGVKD. V lost 2 bases to trimming and J lost 0 bases, with 14 bases between them. This chain's CDR3 is CAISEGGSARAKNIQYF. CDR3 sequence (DNA): TGTGCCATCAGTGAGGGAGGATCAGCAAGAGCCAAAAACATTCAGTACTTC.

This clone occurred a few times. The chain employs TRBV23-1 and TRBJ2-1; perhaps TRBD1 as D (6 bases). Being an ORF, TRBV23-1 has a function that is uncertain. The CDR3 totals 17 residues. Trimming removed 6 bases from V and 1 base from J, with 19 bases in between. The CDR3, as DNA: TGCGCCAGCAGGAGGACACAGGGATTTTGGTCCTACAATGAGCAGTTCTTC. Its translation: CASRRTQGFWSYNEQFF.

The rearrangement uses TRBV28 and TRBJ2-6, with 8 bases lining up with TRBD2. The CDR3 consists of 17 residues. V was pared by 6 bases and J by 1 base, with 8 bases of the junction left unmatched. Germline V lookup: CDR1 MDHEN, CDR2 SYDVKM. CDR3 sequence: CASSPRAGVSGANVLTF. CDR3 sequence (DNA): TGTGCCAGCAGCCCTCGAGCGGGAGTATCTGGGGCCAACGTCCTGACTTTC.

The chain couples TRBV7-9 to TRBJ2-6, with TRBD2 matching 8 bases. The CDR3 contains 16 residues. In germline, CDR1 is SEHNR, CDR2 FQNEAQ (reference sequence). The J segment lost 4 bases and the V segment lost 5 bases, leaving 7 bases of the junction unmatched. As DNA, the CDR3 is TGTGCCAGCAGCCCAAGCGGGGGAACCGGGGCCAACGTCCTGACTTTC. Protein sequence: CASSPSGGTGANVLTF.

The genes are TRBV5-1 and TRBJ2-3; tentative D call: TRBD1 (6 bases). Trimming took off 1 base at V and 5 bases at J, with 17 bases between the two ends. CDR3 length: 16 amino acids. Germline values: CDR1 SGHRS, CDR2 YFSETQ. This CDR3 is CASSLLDSLGGDTQYF. DNA for the CDR3: TGCGCCAGCAGCTTGCTGGACTCTCTAGGGGGAGATACGCAGTATTTT.

J is TRBJ2-7 and V is TRBV5-4; D unresolved. CDR3 length: 11 residues. Germline V gene sequence: CDR1 SGHNT, CDR2 YYREEE (reference sequence). The germline V and J ends were trimmed by 1 base and 6 bases, with 5 bases remaining between them. Here the CDR3 DNA reads TGTGCCAGCAGCTTGCCCGGCGAGCAGTACTTC. Amino acids: CASSLPGEQYF.

V is TRBV29-1 and J is TRBJ1-2, with 12 bases matching TRBD1. Germline loops: CDR1 SQVTM, CDR2 ANQGSEA. CDR3 length: 15 amino acids. The trim removed 6 bases at V and 7 bases at J, leaving 12 bases unmatched. CDR3 coding DNA: TGCAGCGTCCCGAGTCTTGGGACAGGGGGCTCTGGCTACACCTTC. Its protein product is CSVPSLGTGGSGYTF.

The chain carries TRBV5-5 and TRBJ1-1; D ambiguous. The CDR3 is 13 residues long. The germline V and J ends were trimmed by 1 base and 1 base, with 5 bases remaining between them. Germline lookup yields CDR1 SGHKS and CDR2 YYEKEE (reference sequence). The CDR3 DNA is TGTGCCAGCAGCTTGTACTCGAACACTGAAGCTTTCTTT. This sequence encodes CASSLYSNTEAFF. The complete variable domain, with remaining parts taken from reference TRBV5-5 and TRBJ1-1, reads DAGVTQSPTHLIKTRGQQVTLRCSPISGHKSVSWYQQVLGQGPQFIFQYYEKEERGRGNFPDRFSARQFPNYSSELNVNALLLGDSALYLCASSLYSNTEAFFGQGTRLTVV.

This clone was counted once. The chain links TRBV27 to TRBJ1-6; D remains ambiguous. V lost 0 bases to trimming and J lost 0 bases, with 6 bases between them. The CDR3 runs to 16 residues. CDR1 is MNHEY, CDR2 SMNVEV, per germline (reference sequence). The CDR3 bases are TGTGCCAGCAGTTTATCCCGGAGCTCCTATAATTCACCCCTCCACTTT. Protein: CASSLSRSSYNSPLHF.

The chain carries TRBV7-9 and TRBJ2-3, with D maybe TRBD1 (6 bases). CDR1 and CDR2 (germline): SEHNR, FQNEAQ (reference sequence). V was pared by 5 bases and J by 0 bases, with 15 bases between. The CDR3 sequence is 16 residues long. The CDR3 here is CASSASTGHSTDTQYF. CDR3 in DNA: TGTGCCAGCAGCGCCTCTACGGGACACAGCACAGATACGCAGTATTTT.

The chain employs TRBV7-2 and TRBJ2-7; 9 bases are a match to TRBD1. The J segment lost 1 base and the V segment lost 4 bases, leaving 2 bases of the junction unmatched. Germline V gene sequence: CDR1 SGHTA, CDR2 FQGNSA. This CDR3 comprises 14 residues. The CDR3 nucleotides are TGTGCCAGCAGCTCCGGGACAGGGTCCTACGAGCAGTACTTC. It specifies CASSSGTGSYEQYF.

This clone was seen just once. This chain links TRBV7-9 with TRBJ2-1; D ambiguous. This CDR3 spans 16 amino acids. V was clipped by 0 bases and J by 7 bases, with 16 bases between them. Looked up from germline, CDR1 is SEHNR and CDR2 is FQNEAQ (reference sequence). In nucleotides, the CDR3 is TGTGCCAGCAGCTTAGCCGCGATCCCGGAGATAAATGAGCAGTTCTTC. Protein: CASSLAAIPEINEQFF.

The V call is TRBV19, the J call TRBJ2-1; 14 bases are shared with TRBD2. The germline CDR1 and CDR2 sequences are LNHDA and SQIVND (reference sequence). Trimming removed 6 bases from V and 9 bases from J; junction bases left unmatched: 4. The CDR3 spans 14 residues. CDR3 DNA sequence: TGTGCCAGTAGGGGGACTAGCGGGGGTGGTGAGCAGTTCTTC. Amino acid sequence: CASRGTSGGGEQFF.

The rearrangement uses TRBV10-3 and TRBJ1-1; 7 positions match TRBD1. V shed 10 bases, J shed 4 bases, and the junction held 6 bases outside the gene matches. The V gene's germline CDR1 is ENHRY and CDR2 SYGVKD. The CDR3 length is 12 residues. CDR3 nucleotides: TGTGCCACTGGACAGGCGTCCACTGAAGCTTTCTTT. Protein product: CATGQASTEAFF.

By its share, this clone is medium-sized. The chain is built from TRBV7-9 and TRBJ1-2, with D perhaps TRBD1 (6 bases). Trimming took off 3 bases at V and 4 bases at J, with 15 bases between the two ends. Per germline, CDR1 SEHNR and CDR2 FQNEAQ (reference sequence). The CDR3 runs 15 residues. Here the CDR3 DNA reads TGTGCCAGCAGCTTGAGGACAGTTTTTCTCTATGGCTACACCTTC. Translation gives CASSLRTVFLYGYTF.